The table lists the clone carrying this T cell receptor beta chain with a count of one. This entry is derived from a study of lymphopenia after photon versus proton radiotherapy. The V end was cut by 4 bases, the J end by 4 bases, with 5 bases between. This CDR3 region has 11 residues. CDR1 is SQVTM and CDR2 is ANQGSEA in the germline V gene. Clones were read by immunoSEQ multiplex PCR, and TCRdb kept only the in-frame ones, dropping some. This sample has 20,000 to 25,000 clones, with about 85% found just once. The sample here was peripheral blood, taken from a patient treated with photon-based radiotherapy. The TCR sequence derives from a man between 60 and 75 years old with pancreatic cancer. V gene TRBV29-1 combines with J gene TRBJ1-3; D not resolved. The CDR3 here is CSVGRGNTIYF. The DNA for the CDR3 is TGCAGCGTTGGGCGCGGAAACACCATATATTTT.